The sequence of this T cell receptor (beta chain) was determined in a study of T cells in Graves' hyperthyroidism and ophthalmopathy. Study-level results: Most thyroid clonotypes with frequency above 0.001 were detected in blood.

Template material for amplifying TCR beta CDR3 regions consisted of RNA transcripts. RT-PCR in the first round (using the HTBI primer set) targeted the TCR CDR3. MiXCR was run by TCRdb on the multiplex PCR reads, yielding one entry per CDR3 protein. The sample shows approximately 600,000 distinct CDR3 sequences, approximately 14% of them seen only once. This clonotype was counted many times. What it recognizes is unknown. The V end lost 6 bases, the J end lost 13 bases, and 18 bases lay between the germline ends. CDR3 size: 12 residues. The rearrangement joins TRBV12-3 or TRBV12-4 to TRBJ2-5; D perhaps matches TRBD1 (7 bases). The clonotype comes from a woman aged 18-29 years with Graves' ophthalmopathy. The sequencing sample was made of blood. CDR3 sequence reads: CASRAQGGRRYF. The CDR3 DNA sequence: TGTGCCAGCAGAGCCCAGGGGGGACGGAGGTACTTC.